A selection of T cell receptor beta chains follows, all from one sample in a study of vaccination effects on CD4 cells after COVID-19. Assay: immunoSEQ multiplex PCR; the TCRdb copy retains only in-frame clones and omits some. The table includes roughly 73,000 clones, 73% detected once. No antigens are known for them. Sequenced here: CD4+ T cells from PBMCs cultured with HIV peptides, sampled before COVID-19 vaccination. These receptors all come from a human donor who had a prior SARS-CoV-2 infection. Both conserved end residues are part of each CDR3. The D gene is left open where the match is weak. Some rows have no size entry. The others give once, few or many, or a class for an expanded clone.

CASSLGSARDTQYF TGTGCCAGCAGCTTAGGCAGTGCGAGAGATACGCAGTATTTT . TRBJ2-3 TRBV7-3 .
CASSPGLAGEGAGELFF TGTGCCAGCAGCCCGGGACTAGCGGGAGAAGGGGCCGGGGAGCTGTTTTTT . TRBJ2-2 TRBV4-2 TRBD2
CSVGGGRYGSADTQYF TGCAGCGTTGGGGGGGGCAGATATGGGAGCGCAGATACGCAGTATTTT . TRBJ2-3 TRBV29-1 .
CASSSQGGADEQYF TGTGCCAGCAGTTCCCAGGGGGGTGCGGACGAGCAGTACTTC . TRBJ2-7 TRBV6-6 .
CASSLEAGLKPGNTIYF TGTGCCAGCAGCTTAGAGGCCGGGCTAAAACCTGGAAACACCATATATTTT . TRBJ1-3 TRBV13 .
CASSLGGQGETQYF TGTGCCAGCAGCTTGGGGGGACAGGGAGAGACCCAGTACTTC once TRBJ2-5 TRBV5-4 TRBD1
CASSLRGLNTDTQYF TGTGCCAGCAGCTTAAGAGGACTAAACACAGATACGCAGTATTTT . TRBJ2-3 TRBV11-2 .
CASSLAWGGSYEQYF TGTGCTAGCAGCTTAGCCTGGGGCGGGTCCTACGAGCAGTACTTC . TRBJ2-7 TRBV7-7 .
CASSLSPLRGYNEQFF TGTGCCAGCAGCTTATCCCCCTTAAGGGGCTACAATGAGCAGTTCTTC few TRBJ2-1 TRBV7-8 .
CASSLVSPRTGELFF TGCGCCAGCAGCTTGGTCTCCCCAAGAACCGGGGAGCTGTTTTTT . TRBJ2-2 TRBV5-1 .
CASSSLAGAYEQYF TGTGCCAGCAGCTCACTAGCGGGTGCCTACGAGCAGTACTTC . TRBJ2-7 TRBV5-6 TRBD2
CASIQGYSNQPQHF TGTGCCAGCATACAGGGTTATAGCAATCAGCCCCAGCATTTT . TRBJ1-5 TRBV9 .
CASSPQGGPPGEQYF TGTGCCAGCTCACCACAGGGCGGACCTCCGGGGGAGCAGTACTTC . TRBJ2-7 TRBV18 .
CASSRRLASDTQYF TGCGCCAGCAGCCGTCGACTAGCATCCGATACGCAGTATTTT . TRBJ2-3 TRBV4-3 TRBD2
CASLTGSYEQYF TGTGCCAGCCTGACAGGGTCCTACGAGCAGTACTTC . TRBJ2-7 TRBV25-1 TRBD1
CASSKDVGYGYTF TGTGCCAGCAGCAAGGACGTCGGCTATGGCTACACCTTC . TRBJ1-2 TRBV21-1 .
CASSELAGSFGDTQYF TGTGCCAGCAGCGAATTAGCGGGCTCCTTTGGGGATACGCAGTATTTT . TRBJ2-3 TRBV9 TRBD2
CASKTEGNQPQHF TGTGCCAGCAAAACAGAAGGCAATCAGCCCCAGCATTTT . TRBJ1-5 TRBV2 .